Below, 18 T cell receptor beta chains from the same sample are listed, as sequenced in a study of cytomegalovirus exposure and HLA in healthy donors. Use of 60 Vbeta and 13 Jbeta primers characterized the PCR. Sequencing used immunoSEQ multiplex PCR; TCRdb keeps in-frame clones, though not all of them. The repertoire consists of 100,000 to 150,000 clones, with around 81% occurring once and the leading ten covering approximately 1.7%. Sequencing was performed on PBMCs. Every receptor here comes from a woman aged 50 to 65 in good health and CMV-seronegative.

The genes are TRBV28 and TRBJ2-5, with 11 nucleotides matching TRBD1. The CDR3 has 16 residues. Germline trimming cut 2 bases from V and 5 bases from J; bases unmatched to any gene: 7. The germline CDR1 and CDR2 sequences are MDHEN and SYDVKM. CDR3: CASSLRGTGGRETQYF. The CDR3 DNA follows: TGTGCCAGCAGTTTAAGGGGGACAGGGGGAAGGGAGACCCAGTACTTC.

The chain is built from TRBV5-1 and TRBJ2-2; TRBD1 matches at 9 bases. Germline assignment: CDR1 SGHRS and CDR2 YFSETQ. The CDR3 has 18 amino acids. The ends lost 1 base at V and 2 bases at J; junction bases unmatched: 9. CDR3 in amino acids: CASSLQDRGQYNTGELFF. CDR3 nucleotide sequence: TGCGCCAGCAGCTTGCAGGACAGGGGCCAATATAACACCGGGGAGCTGTTTTTT. Together with reference TRBV5-1 and TRBJ2-2, the CDR3 gives the full variable domain: KAGVTQTPRYLIKTRGQQVTLSCSPISGHRSVSWYQQTPGQGLQFLFEYFSETQRNKGNFPGRFSGRQFSNSRSEMNVSTLELGDSALYLCASSLQDRGQYNTGELFFGEGSRLTVL.

The CDR3 spells CASSRTGTDFGGYTF. The CDR3, as DNA: TGTGCCAGCAGCCGAACCGGGACTGACTTCGGGGGCTACACCTTC. This rearrangement joins TRBV7-6 to TRBJ1-2, with D possibly TRBD1 on 5 matching bases. This CDR3 has 15 residues. Trimming removed 5 bases at V and 8 bases at J, with 21 bases between. The germline gives CDR1 SGHVS, CDR2 FNYEAQ.

The V and J genes are TRBV5-6 and TRBJ1-5, with D maybe TRBD1 (5 bases). Trimming took 0 bases from V and 3 from J, leaving 7 bases between them. CDR3 length: 14 amino acids. Germline values: CDR1 SGHDT, CDR2 YYEEEE. CDR3 in amino acids: CASSLGQFNQPQHF. The CDR3 region has the DNA TGTGCCAGCAGCTTGGGACAGTTCAATCAGCCCCAGCATTTT.

The V call is TRBV7-3, the J call TRBJ2-6; 12 bases are shared with TRBD1. V shed 5 bases, J shed 4 bases, and the junction held 9 bases outside the gene matches. This CDR3 comprises 18 residues. Germline V gene lookup returns CDR1 SGHTA and CDR2 FQGTGA. CDR3 DNA: TGTGCCAGCAGCACCGGGACAGGGGGCGCGTACGGGGCCAACGTCCTGACTTTC. It encodes CASSTGTGGAYGANVLTF.

The chain is built from TRBV7-2 and TRBJ2-7; D possibly corresponds to TRBD2 (6 bases). V lost 1 base to trimming and J lost 0 bases, with 13 bases between them. The CDR3 spans 16 residues. CDR1 and CDR2 from the germline V gene are SGHTA and FQGNSA. In DNA form, the CDR3 reads TGTGCCAGCAGCTTAGGCGGGGCCTCAAGCTCCTACGAGCAGTACTTC. Its protein product is CASSLGGASSSYEQYF.

The V and J genes are TRBV6-6 and TRBJ2-5; TRBD1 matches 9 bases. The germline V gene has CDR1 MNHNY and CDR2 SVGAGI (reference sequence). The CDR3 spans 14 residues. V gave up 5 bases and J gave up 5 bases; unmatched junction bases: 6. DNA of the CDR3: TGTGCCAGCAGTCAGGGACAGGGCATGGAGACCCAGTACTTC. The encoded protein is CASSQGQGMETQYF.

CDR3 in amino acids: CSVEADRDRGREQYF. DNA of the CDR3: TGCAGCGTTGAAGCCGACCGGGACAGGGGCCGCGAGCAGTACTTC. The rearrangement links TRBV29-1 to TRBJ2-5, with 10 bases lining up with TRBD1. The last part of the DNA fits TRBJ2-7 better; the J call may be wrong. The CDR3 runs to 15 residues. CDR1 is SQVTM and CDR2 is ANQGSEA in the germline V gene.

The chain employs TRBV28 and TRBJ2-5; D may be TRBD2 (6 bases). This CDR3 comprises 17 residues. The germline V and J ends were trimmed by 2 bases and 0 bases, with 16 bases remaining between them. Per germline, CDR1 MDHEN and CDR2 SYDVKM. The CDR3 bases are TGTGCCAGCAGTTTAAGGGGAGGTCAGGGTCACCAAGAGACCCAGTACTTC. Protein sequence: CASSLRGGQGHQETQYF.

This clone was detected only a few times. The chain recombines TRBV6-1 with TRBJ2-3; 15 bases match TRBD2. The CDR3 runs 15 residues. Per germline, CDR1 MNHNS and CDR2 SASEGT. After removal of 6 bases from V and 4 bases from J, the junction contained 2 bases not matched to a gene. CDR3 residues: CASSGLAGGSDTQYF. The CDR3 DNA follows: TGTGCCAGCAGCGGACTAGCGGGAGGGTCAGATACGCAGTATTTT.

The J gene is TRBJ1-3, the V gene TRBV4-1, with unresolved D. Germline V CDR1 and CDR2: MGHRA, YSYEKL. Trimming took 3 bases from V and 4 from J, leaving 19 bases between them. This CDR3 comprises 17 residues. As DNA, the CDR3 is TGCGCCAGCAGCCAGGGTGCGGATTCCATTACCGGAAACACCATATATTTT. Its translation: CASSQGADSITGNTIYF.

The chain uses TRBV5-4 and TRBJ1-1; 12 bases map to TRBD1. Germline V gene sequence: CDR1 SGHNT, CDR2 YYREEE (reference sequence). The CDR3 is 16 residues long. The trim removed 0 bases at V and 7 bases at J, leaving 7 bases unmatched. CDR3 loop: CASSLVMGQGAGEAFF. CDR3 coding DNA: TGTGCCAGCAGCTTGGTGATGGGACAGGGGGCGGGTGAAGCTTTCTTT.

Concerning this clone itself: A read error may produce the germline difference seen at one junction end. The chain has TRBV5-4 and TRBJ2-1; D remains ambiguous. The CDR3 contains 13 residues. The V gene's germline CDR1 is SGHNT and CDR2 YYREEE (reference sequence). This chain's CDR3 is CAGSLAELNEQFF. The CDR3 DNA follows: TGTGCCGGCAGCTTGGCGGAGTTAAATGAGCAGTTCTTC.

The chain links TRBV5-4 to TRBJ2-5, with 9 bases matching TRBD2. The CDR3 runs 16 residues. V trimming: 4 bases; J trimming: 4 bases; junction bases outside the gene matches: 11. The germline gives CDR1 SGHNT, CDR2 YYREEE (reference sequence). This CDR3 reads CASSVNSGSIPETQYF. Written as DNA, the CDR3 is TGTGCCAGCAGCGTGAATAGCGGGAGCATCCCAGAGACCCAGTACTTC.

V and J are TRBV27 and TRBJ2-1; D perhaps matches TRBD2 (6 bases). The V and J ends lost 5 bases and 9 bases respectively, with 20 bases between them. This CDR3 is 15 amino acids long. From germline, CDR1 is MNHEY and CDR2 SMNVEV (reference sequence). The chain's CDR3 is CASSLGTPRGGEQFF. DNA for the CDR3: TGTGCCAGCAGTCTCGGGACTCCTAGGGGAGGTGAGCAGTTCTTC.

The chain employs TRBV19 and TRBJ1-5, with D possibly TRBD1 on 5 matching bases. This CDR3 comprises 14 residues. Between the trimmed V and J ends, which lost 8 bases and 4 bases, there was a span of 15 bases. Germline loops: CDR1 LNHDA, CDR2 SQIVND (reference sequence). CDR3 loop: CASSGRAGNQPQHF. DNA of the CDR3: TGTGCCAGTTCCGGCAGGGCAGGGAATCAGCCCCAGCATTTT.

This clone has more than one count but fewer than ten. The rearrangement joins TRBV7-9 to TRBJ1-1, with a weak D call TRBD1 (5 bases). The ends were cut back, 1 base at V and 0 bases at J, with 12 bases in the middle. The germline V gene encodes CDR1 SEHNR and CDR2 FQNEAQ (reference sequence). This CDR3 has 16 residues. The CDR3 region has the DNA TGTGCCAGCAGCTTAGAGGCGGGACGGATGAACACTGAAGCTTTCTTT. Its translation: CASSLEAGRMNTEAFF.

J is TRBJ1-2 and V is TRBV2, with 7 bases aligning to TRBD1. The CDR3 spans 14 residues. Losses at the gene ends were 7 bases for V and 8 bases for J; bases not matched to a gene: 13. Germline lookup yields CDR1 SNHLY and CDR2 FYNNEI. CDR3 loop: CASTSEKGAGGYTF. The CDR3 coding sequence is TGTGCCAGCACGTCGGAAAAGGGGGCAGGGGGCTACACCTTC.